Below, 18 T cell receptor beta chains from the same sample are listed, as sequenced in a study of radiation and T cells in renal cell carcinoma (dated by TCRdb to the early 2020s). The time point label for this specimen denotes: blood 2 weeks post-SBRT. What this sample's treatment or condition label stands for: 15 Gy SBRT to primary tumor, nephrectomy 4 weeks later. Libraries were built with the immunoSEQ multiplex PCR assay. The table was pulled from immuneACCESS by TCRdb, which kept in-frame rearrangements only. Such tables lose some clones; where checked, under half of the loss comes from unresolved V genes, and the rest has no known cause. The sample table holds some 130,000 clones, of which roughly 91% were seen once. The ten largest clones represent over 4.5% of the sample. Specimen: blood, collected from a patient whose treatment included radiotherapy and nephrectomy. These receptors all stem from an older woman with renal cell carcinoma.

V and J are TRBV14 and TRBJ2-7, with TRBD1 matching 9 bases. The CDR3 is 14 residues long. With V trimmed by 6 bases and J by 3 bases, 6 bases remained unmatched. The germline V gene has CDR1 SGHDN and CDR2 FVKESK. The CDR3 here is CASRQQGANYEQYF. CDR3 DNA sequence: TGTGCCAGCAGGCAACAGGGGGCGAACTACGAGCAGTACTTC.

The rearrangement uses TRBV18 and TRBJ1-1; D gene uncertain. CDR1 and CDR2 (germline): KGHSH, LQKENI. The V gene lost 4 bases and the J gene lost 6 bases, with 12 bases spanning the gap. CDR3 size: 13 residues. The DNA for the CDR3 is TGTGCCAGCTCACGAAGGGAACTCGCTGAAGCTTTCTTT. As protein: CASSRRELAEAFF.

The rearrangement joins TRBV6-6 to TRBJ1-2; TRBD1 matches at 8 bases. CDR1 and CDR2 from the germline V gene are MNHNY and SVGAGI (reference sequence). The length of the CDR3 is 15 residues. V lost 7 bases and J lost 4; bases outside the gene matches: 11. CDR3 loop: CASTRQGPSGYGYTF. CDR3 coding DNA: TGTGCCAGCACCCGACAGGGGCCGTCAGGCTATGGCTACACCTTC.

The chain couples TRBV6-6 to TRBJ2-3; TRBD2 aligns across 10 bases. Trimming at V came to 7 bases and at J to 3 bases, leaving 7 bases not matched to a gene. Germline V CDR1 and CDR2: MNHNY, SVGAGI (reference sequence). CDR3 length: 15 residues. The CDR3 sequence: CASTATSGATDTQYF. For the CDR3, the DNA is TGTGCCAGCACCGCTACTAGCGGGGCGACAGATACGCAGTATTTT.

This chain uses TRBV2 with TRBJ1-1; D may be TRBD1 (5 bases). The germline gives CDR1 SNHLY, CDR2 FYNNEI. V was shortened by 4 bases and J by 1 base, with 10 bases between the two germline ends. The CDR3 is made up of 14 amino acids. CDR3 bases: TGTGCCAGCAGTGCCCGTGGGGGGAACACTGAAGCTTTCTTT. This gives the protein CASSARGGNTEAFF.

This chain uses TRBV5-4 with TRBJ1-2, with 7 bases fitting TRBD1. This CDR3 contains 14 residues. CDR1 is SGHNT and CDR2 is YYREEE in the germline V gene (reference sequence). Trimming cost V 3 bases and J 2 bases; bases outside gene matches: 4. The CDR3 here is CASSSQGQNYGYTF. The CDR3 DNA sequence: TGTGCCAGCAGCTCTCAGGGACAGAACTATGGCTACACCTTC. The full variable domain, with the rest looked up from reference TRBV5-4 and TRBJ1-2, is ETGVTQSPTHLIKTRGQQVTLRCSSQSGHNTVSWYQQALGQGPQFIFQYYREEENGRGNFPPRFSGLQFPNYSSELNVNALELDDSALYLCASSSQGQNYGYTFGSGTRLTVV.

V and J are TRBV9 and TRBJ1-6; 7 bases match TRBD1. Germline assignment: CDR1 SGDLS and CDR2 YYNGEE. The CDR3 has 13 residues. V lost 3 bases, J lost 11 bases, and 5 bases stayed unmatched. The CDR3 loop reads CASSGGGGTPLHF. Here the CDR3 DNA reads TGTGCCAGCAGCGGTGGAGGGGGCACACCCCTCCACTTT.

This chain uses TRBV12-5 with TRBJ2-5; unclear D gene. Between the trimmed V and J ends, which lost 7 bases and 5 bases, there was a span of 11 bases. The CDR3 sequence is 12 residues long. Germline V CDR1 and CDR2: LGHNT, FRNRAP. The CDR3 spells CASALFGETQYF. The DNA of the CDR3 is TGTGCTAGTGCCCTTTTCGGTGAGACCCAGTACTTC.

CDR3 sequence reads: CAWRGQGASHF. Written as DNA, the CDR3 is TGTGCCTGGAGGGGACAGGGGGCTTCCCACTTT. This chain joins TRBV30 and TRBJ1-6; 12 bases fit TRBD1. CDR1 GTSNPN and CDR2 SVGIG come from the germline V gene (reference sequence). V lost 3 bases to trimming and J lost 18 bases; unmatched junction nucleotides: 3. The CDR3 runs to 11 residues.

The CDR3 coding sequence is TGTGCCAGCAGTTACTCGATCGGGGGTCAGCCCCAGCATTTT. This sequence encodes CASSYSIGGQPQHF. This chain joins TRBV6-6 and TRBJ1-5, with D possibly matching TRBD1 (5 bases). Germline V CDR1 and CDR2: MNHNY, SVGAGI (reference sequence). This CDR3 contains 14 residues. Trimming cost V 0 bases and J 6 bases, with 9 bases left between them.

The chain carries TRBV9 and TRBJ2-3; no firm D call. The germline V gene encodes CDR1 SGDLS and CDR2 YYNGEE. Trimming pared 0 bases from V and 5 bases from J, leaving 10 bases between. CDR3 size: 14 residues. The CDR3 region has the DNA TGTGCCAGCAGCGTAGCTGGGCGTGGAGATACGCAGTATTTT. Amino acids: CASSVAGRGDTQYF.

This chain connects TRBV29-1 to TRBJ2-5; TRBD2 agrees at 10 bases. The CDR3 is 14 amino acids. Germline trimming cut 5 bases from V and 4 bases from J; bases unmatched to any gene: 7. Germline assignment: CDR1 SQVTM and CDR2 ANQGSEA. CDR3 protein: CSVKAGGPGETQYF. DNA for the CDR3: TGCAGCGTTAAAGCGGGGGGGCCGGGAGAGACCCAGTACTTC.

This chain connects TRBV19 to TRBJ1-6; D gene uncertain. The germline V gene has CDR1 LNHDA and CDR2 SQIVND (reference sequence). The V and J ends lost 4 bases and 10 bases respectively, with 8 bases between them. The CDR3 totals 12 residues. CDR3 amino acids: CASSTERSPLHF. CDR3 nucleotides: TGTGCCAGTAGTACAGAGCGGTCACCCCTCCACTTT.

This chain joins TRBV7-3 and TRBJ2-7, with D possibly being TRBD1 or TRBD2 (7 bases each). CDR3 length: 14 residues. Germline V gene sequence: CDR1 SGHTA, CDR2 FQGTGA. Trimming stripped 5 bases from V and 2 bases from J, with 13 bases between. DNA for the CDR3: TGTGCCAGCAGCGTCCAGGGGGGGCCCTACGAGCAGTACTTC. Translating gives CASSVQGGPYEQYF.

CDR3 sequence (DNA): TGTGCCATCAGTGAGTCAATGGTGGCGGACCAAGAGACCCAGTACTTC. Amino acid sequence: CAISESMVADQETQYF. This chain links TRBV10-3 with TRBJ2-5, with no clear D. In germline, CDR1 is ENHRY, CDR2 SYGVKD. Trimming removed 0 bases at V and 0 bases at J, with 11 bases between. The CDR3 loop spans 16 amino acids.

The chain is built from TRBV2 and TRBJ1-1; no reliable D call. V was trimmed by 6 bases and J by 6 bases, leaving 11 bases between them. CDR1 and CDR2 (germline): SNHLY, FYNNEI. This CDR3 is built from 12 residues. CDR3 sequence: CASSLYAAEAFF. The CDR3 nucleotides read TGTGCCAGCAGCCTGTACGCGGCTGAAGCTTTCTTT.

The chain is built from TRBV6-1 and TRBJ1-2; 8 bases are shared with TRBD1. CDR1 MNHNS and CDR2 SASEGT come from the germline V gene. V shed 6 bases, J shed 5 bases, and the junction held 8 bases outside the gene matches. CDR3 length: 14 amino acids. CDR3 in DNA: TGTGCCAGCAGATGGACAGGGATGAGGTATGGCTACACCTTC. The encoded protein is CASRWTGMRYGYTF.

The chain employs TRBV28 and TRBJ2-7, with 9 bases aligning to TRBD2. The CDR3 contains 15 residues. Germline CDR1 is MDHEN and CDR2 is SYDVKM. J gave up 0 bases and V 6 bases, and 6 bases lay outside the gene matches. CDR3 in amino acids: CASRPSGGTSYEQYF. For the CDR3, the DNA is TGTGCCAGCAGACCAAGCGGGGGGACCTCCTACGAGCAGTACTTC.